This T cell receptor (beta chain) is from a study of blood T cells in healthy people across ages. A second PCR of roughly 7 to 11 cycles used a sample-barcoded 5' primer and a J-beta primer mix. With 12 random nucleotides, a template-switch adaptor tagged each individual cDNA molecule. All samples gave at least 2.5 million CDR3-containing paired-end reads. MiXCR, applied by TCRdb to the 5' RACE reads, yields one record per CDR3 protein. The data contain some 900,000 distinct CDR3 sequences, 40% to 60% of them seen just once; the ten biggest clones take up 10% to 15%. The study drew donors from healthy Caucasian individuals in Russia aged roughly 6 to 100. Per-sample yields of isolated PBMCs were at least 6 million. CDR1 is SGHRS and CDR2 is YFSETQ in the germline V gene. CDR3 length: 17 amino acids. The V and J ends lost 3 bases and 0 bases, in that order; junction bases with no gene match: 9.

The chain has TRBV5-1 and TRBJ2-3, with TRBD2 identical over 8 bases. The sequenced sample was blood. The receptor comes from a man younger than 40 in good health. CDR3 DNA: TGCGCCAGCAGCTATGTGGAAGCGGGGGCTAGCACAGATACGCAGTATTTT. Amino acids: CASSYVEAGASTDTQYF.